The 12 T cell receptor beta chains below all came from one sample that was sequenced in a study of PD-1 blockade in classical Hodgkin lymphoma. Each of the patients experienced relapse following autologous stem cell transplantation, and their brentuximab vedotin exposure differed. Profiling relied on immunoSEQ multiplex PCR, and the TCRdb table lists in-frame clones only, not all of them. The sample lists some 23,000 clones; around 69% were seen once. Specimen: peripheral blood mononuclear cells (PBMCs), collected at baseline. These TCRs come from a human donor with classical Hodgkin lymphoma.

Concerning this clone: One end of the junction does not line up with germline, which may come from a read error. The J gene is TRBJ2-5, the V gene TRBV6-7; the D gene is possibly TRBD1 (5 bases). The last part of the DNA fits TRBJ2-7 better; the J call may be wrong. TRBV6-7 is noted as an ORF with a role that remains uncertain. The CDR3 covers 14 residues. CDR3: CASTYRSQVYEQYF. CDR3 DNA: TGTGCCAGCACTTACAGGAGTCAGGTCTACGAGCAGTACTTC.

Concerning this clone itself: One end of the junction is discordant with germline, which a read error may explain. The chain carries TRBV28 and TRBJ1-1; D gene unclear. The CDR3 covers 11 residues. Germline V gene lookup returns CDR1 MDHEN and CDR2 SYDVKM. CDR3 nucleotides: TGTGCCAGCAGCCACCGGGAGCCGGTATCGTTT. It translates to CASSHREPVSF.

This clone was detected a few times. DNA of the CDR3: TGTGCCAGCAGCTTAGGCCCCGATACGCAGTATTTT. Translating gives CASSLGPDTQYF. The chain carries TRBV7-2 and TRBJ2-3; D not resolved. The CDR3 totals 12 residues. Germline V lookup: CDR1 SGHTA, CDR2 FQGNSA. V was pared by 1 base and J by 6 bases, with 5 bases between.

The J gene is TRBJ2-5, the V gene TRBV28; 9 positions agree with TRBD1. Trimming took 5 bases from V and 7 from J; bases not matched to a gene: 8. Per germline, CDR1 MDHEN and CDR2 SYDVKM. The CDR3 spans 14 residues. CDR3 nucleotides: TGTGCCAGCAGTCCGCCGACAGGGGGTGCGACCCAGTACTTC. Translation: CASSPPTGGATQYF.

This clone has just a few counts. The chain is built from TRBV19 and TRBJ2-3; weak D call: TRBD2 (6 bases). The CDR3 contains 14 residues. Trimming took off 7 bases at V and 7 bases at J, with 18 bases between the two ends. Germline lookup yields CDR1 LNHDA and CDR2 SQIVND (reference sequence). CDR3 residues: CASTTGTLGNTQYF. CDR3 in DNA: TGTGCCAGTACCACCGGGACTTTGGGGAATACGCAGTATTTT.

This chain links TRBV7-2 with TRBJ1-2; D not certain. Trimming removed 4 bases at V and 0 bases at J, with 9 bases between. The length of the CDR3 is 14 residues. CDR1 is SGHTA, CDR2 FQGNSA, per germline. In DNA form, the CDR3 reads TGTGCCAGCAGCTCTTCCAGTTCTAACTATGGCTACACCTTC. Translated, it gives CASSSSSSNYGYTF.

The chain recombines TRBV28 with TRBJ2-7, with D possibly TRBD2 on 5 matching bases. CDR3 length equals 15 residues. Deletions cut 7 bases from V and 0 bases from J, with 16 bases between. CDR1 is MDHEN and CDR2 is SYDVKM in the germline V gene. CDR3 nucleotide sequence: TGTGCCAGCAATAACGGGATCCAGAGCTCCTACGAGCAGTACTTC. It specifies CASNNGIQSSYEQYF.

V usage is TRBV14 and J usage is TRBJ2-1; 7 bases line up with TRBD1. The germline V gene has CDR1 SGHDN and CDR2 FVKESK. Unmatched junction bases numbered 9, after V lost 3 bases and J lost 4 bases. The CDR3 runs 16 residues. CDR3 in amino acids: CASSQRTGAYYNEQFF. The CDR3, as DNA: TGTGCCAGCAGCCAGAGAACAGGGGCCTATTACAATGAGCAGTTCTTC.

The chain joins TRBV9 to TRBJ2-7, with TRBD2 matching over 8 bases. This CDR3 spans 13 amino acids. Trimming at V came to 1 base and at J to 5 bases, leaving 2 bases not matched to a gene. Per germline, CDR1 SGDLS and CDR2 YYNGEE. CDR3 bases: TGTGCCAGCAGCGTATCCGGGAGGGACGAGCAGTACTTC. Translated: CASSVSGRDEQYF.

The V call is TRBV30, the J call TRBJ2-3; perhaps TRBD1 as D (7 bases). The germline gives CDR1 GTSNPN, CDR2 SVGIG (reference sequence). The CDR3 loop spans 12 amino acids. Between the trimmed V and J ends, which lost 1 base and 8 bases, there was a span of 10 bases. The CDR3 DNA is TGTGCCTGGAGTGGACAGGGAGGTACGCAGTATTTT. It specifies CAWSGQGGTQYF.

The CDR3 spells CASSSTRGSLDTQYF. The CDR3 region has the DNA TGTGCCAGCAGCTCAACCAGGGGGTCCTTAGATACGCAGTATTTT. The rearrangement uses TRBV7-9 and TRBJ2-3, with 7 bases identical to TRBD1. Germline V gene data show CDR1 as SEHNR and CDR2 as FQNEAQ (reference sequence). V lost 4 bases, J lost 5 bases, and 9 bases stayed unmatched. The CDR3 length is 15 residues.

The chain recombines TRBV30 with TRBJ1-1; no definite D call. Deletions cut 4 bases from V and 0 bases from J, with 12 bases between. The length of the CDR3 is 14 residues. Germline CDR1 reads GTSNPN; CDR2 reads SVGIG (reference sequence). Written as DNA, the CDR3 is TGTGCCTGGAATCTCCTTACATTGAACACTGAAGCTTTCTTT. This codes for CAWNLLTLNTEAFF.